This entry features one TCR beta chain sequence. What antigen it recognizes has not been identified. No base quality values were provided; no much bigger clone lies one nucleotide off. The sample originates from a study of cytomegalovirus exposure and HLA in healthy donors (dated by TCRdb to 2017 to 2019). For context, the study as a whole: In an earlier analysis of under 600 of the donors, under 300 Gb of sequence data and 100 million or so unique TCR beta sequences from about 179 million T cells were reported. Approximately 300 gigabases of sequencing data and 70 million to 95 million unique TCR sequences made up an early release that covered approximately 620 HLA-typed donors. Of the 398 genotyped donors, 65% to 90% were placed in the genetic ancestry cluster associated with self-reported Caucasian donors. The aim of the study was to test whether cataloging public T cell receptors could identify signatures of past pathogen exposure. The T cell repertoires of around 670 subjects were profiled by immunosequencing and related to cytomegalovirus serostatus. Besides the first cohort of around 670 subjects, a separate validation cohort made up of 120 different subjects was used. To predict cytomegalovirus infection status, the study brought together high-throughput TCR immunosequencing, statistical association of individual TCRs with disease status, and machine learning. A later analysis re-analyzed previously published TCR beta repertoires from 660 or so donors and added high-resolution HLA genotyping to study TCR occurrence patterns. Rather than using new phenotypic data, the later analysis identified candidate immune exposures from TCR beta sequences and from how often those sequences occurred across donors. To decide whether each TCR beta V gene segment behaved as functional or pseudogenic, an earlier analysis of several hundred of the donors relied on high-throughput TCR beta sequencing. Donor age, sex, ethnicity and CMV serostatus were compiled together with the repertoire data. A later genetic analysis used genome-wide SNP genotypes for 398 of the 666 donors, treating that subset as a discovery cohort. Every repertoire in the discovery cohort had been generated on one and the same sequencing platform. HLA typing covered class I and class II loci at four-digit resolution. The number of typed donors differed by locus: about 620-630 for A, B, C, DRB1 and DQB1; roughly 510 for DQA1; 606 for DPA1; and about 470 for DPB1. Because of strong linkage in the cohort, 5 or 6 DR-DQ haplotypes were treated as single units for association and clustering. Among a few hundred genotyped donors of the cohort, an average of approximately 230,000 unique TCR beta nucleotide sequences were sequenced per donor, 15% to 20% of them non-productive.

The germline V gene (reference sequence) supplies CDR1 PRHDT and CDR2 FYEKMQ. Including the terminal cysteine and phenylalanine, the CDR3 comprises 16 residues. The read is trimmed to its CDR3 DNA, 48 bases read in frame from base 1. The trim is 2 bases for V and 0 bases for J, with a gap of 12 bases between the germline ends. The library was made by the immunoSEQ multiplex PCR assay. A mixture of 60 forward primers for TCR Vbeta segments and 13 reverse primers for TCR Jbeta segments was used in the multiplex PCR. A multiplex PCR assay on genomic DNA amplified the CDR3 region of rearranged TCR beta genes. The Illumina HiSeq System was used to sequence the amplified TCR beta libraries as 87-base-pair reads. The published analysis was carried out like this. A later analysis tallied approximately 87 million unique TCR beta chains across the 660 or so repertoires, and around 9.9 million of those chains were shared by two or more donors. To remove PCR and sequencing errors, raw reads were error-corrected and collapsed into unique sequences using a nearest-neighbor algorithm that merged closely related sequences. To assign V, D and J gene segments, CDR3 sequences were aligned to IMGT reference sequences. For a sequence to be retained, at least a six-nucleotide match to both a V gene segment and a J gene segment was required. A rearrangement was called productive if the CDR3 had no stop codons and remained in frame with V and J, and every other rearrangement was called non-productive. CDR3 was defined by IMGT convention, running from the second conserved V-encoded cysteine to the conserved J-encoded phenylalanine. The earlier analysis of about 560 of the donors excluded any sequence lacking an unambiguous match to a single V gene segment. In an earlier analysis of about 590 of the donors, a V segment was called functional when productive rearrangements were above 56.7%, and segregating when the standard deviation between donors exceeded 5%. A statistical classification framework was built for diagnosing cytomegalovirus status from the catalog of TCR beta chain sequences. In a later analysis, TCR nucleotide sequences were compared against IMGT/GENE-DB human TR gene sequences so that V and J genes could be assigned. A later analysis assigned CDR3 sequences and most-parsimonious VDJ recombination scenarios with the TCRdist pipeline. In a later analysis, every TCR beta chain was defined by the combination of its CDR3 amino acid sequence and its V-gene family, and reads without a unique V-gene family were dropped. A later analysis removed 500 to 600 highly shared, low-generation-probability nucleotide sequences to deal with suspected cross-contamination and a sequencing artifact. A later analysis calculated a clonal expansion index for each public chain from normalized within-repertoire ranks of inferred template counts. In a later analysis, generation probabilities were computed using a VDJ recombination model fitted to out-of-frame rearrangements, and the results were checked against IGoR. A later analysis scored TCR-TCR, TCR-HLA and TCR-CMV co-occurrence with hypergeometric tests, applying a repertoire-size bias correction to TCR pairs. To estimate false discovery rates, a later analysis permuted the HLA or CMV assignments 20 times. A later analysis grouped co-occurring TCRs with DBSCAN, adding TCRdist sequence similarity when clustering within HLA-allele-positive subsets. Repertoires with fewer than 30,000 or more than 120,000 public chains were left out of co-occurrence clustering, as were about 5 repertoires with anomalous nucleotide sharing. TCRdb limited this immuneACCESS table to in-frame rearrangements with V and J called. A share of clones is missing; checked studies link under half to unresolved V genes, and the rest is unexplained. That table furnishes V, J and clone size, whereas the DNA furnished D and trimming. This sample is represented by 130,000 to 150,000 clones; 78% of them were singletons. The leading ten clones occupy around 3% of the sample.

The cohort consisted of 670 or so healthy bone marrow donors. Cohort members were all nominally healthy when sampled, although unrecorded immune exposures were likely present. The donor tested CMV seropositive and was one of the 289 seropositive cohort members. A peripheral blood sample was provided by each donor, and peripheral blood mononuclear cells were used for TCR beta sequencing. The Qiagen DNeasy Blood Extraction Kit was used to extract genomic DNA from the blood cell samples. Broader findings and caveats from the paper: This cohort had only TCR beta chains sequenced, and the lack of alpha or paired-chain data limited which features could be detected. Most CMV-associated TCR beta chains appeared to be HLA-restricted in a later analysis, and the HLA associations seemed to be driven largely by CMV exposure. In a later analysis, HLA-associated TCR beta chains were found to be more clonally expanded and to have lower generation probabilities than equally common non-associated chains. Because counts were too low, 15 to 20 rarely observed V segments, including chromosome 9 orphons, were excluded from the earlier analysis of several hundred of the donors. Specific HLA alleles were associated with around 18,000 TCR beta sequences at a false discovery rate of 0.05 in a later analysis. Because some donors lacked HLA typing at each locus, the association tests relied only on the typed subset. In vitro tests confirmed that a few of the cytomegalovirus-associated TCR beta chains recognize cytomegalovirus antigens. Some IMGT-functional V segments, including TRBV6-2 and TRBV6-3, could not be distinguished by the 87-base-pair reads and were therefore excluded. The classifier was reported to diagnose cytomegalovirus status with high specificity and sensitivity in both the original and validation cohorts. A later analysis found that TCR association rates varied across HLA loci, with DRB1 alleles showing the most associated TCRs and HLA-C alleles the fewest. The authors suggested that the approach could potentially be extended to other disease states and immunological phenotypes. Linkage disequilibrium might explain the correlated functional status among segregating V segments, but an unknown experimental factor could not be excluded. In a later genetic analysis, fewer N-insertions in productive TCRs were reported among donors in an Asian-associated ancestry cluster than the roughly 670-donor mean. Several of the top co-occurrence clusters appeared to be linked to parvovirus B19, influenza, CMV and Epstein-Barr virus, according to a later analysis. Broadly in line with IMGT annotations, most TCR beta V segments showed up in productive rearrangements about 90% or about 30% of the time in an earlier analysis of approximately 640 of the donors. A group of highly shared sequence variants was considered likely to be a technical artifact of the sequencing pipeline. A further reported finding was that TCR beta sequences accurately predicted the HLA-A and HLA-B alleles for most subjects in the first cohort. A total of roughly 160 TCR beta chains were listed by the study as associated with cytomegalovirus. V-gene and J-gene trimming of TCR beta chains was associated with a missense DCLRE1C variant in a later genetic analysis, and the association was replicated in an independent cohort. The only immune exposure information available for the cohort was CMV serostatus. Presence/absence analyses assumed roughly uniform sequencing depth across donors, an assumption that may not hold. Across donors, most TCR sequences were observed very rarely, whereas some public TCRs were present in many individuals. When HLA alleles, especially DR and DQ, strongly co-occurred, TCR associations were difficult to assign to individual alleles.

The sample consisted of PBMCs. The rearranged chain carries TRBV13 and TRBJ2-3; the D gene is perhaps TRBD2, from 6 matching bases. The sequence was collected from a man aged 40-49 years in good health and CMV-seropositive. The DNA reads as follows: TGTGCCAGCAGCTTACGTAGCGGTGCTAGCACAGATACGCAGTATTTT. It translates as CASSLRSGASTDTQYF.